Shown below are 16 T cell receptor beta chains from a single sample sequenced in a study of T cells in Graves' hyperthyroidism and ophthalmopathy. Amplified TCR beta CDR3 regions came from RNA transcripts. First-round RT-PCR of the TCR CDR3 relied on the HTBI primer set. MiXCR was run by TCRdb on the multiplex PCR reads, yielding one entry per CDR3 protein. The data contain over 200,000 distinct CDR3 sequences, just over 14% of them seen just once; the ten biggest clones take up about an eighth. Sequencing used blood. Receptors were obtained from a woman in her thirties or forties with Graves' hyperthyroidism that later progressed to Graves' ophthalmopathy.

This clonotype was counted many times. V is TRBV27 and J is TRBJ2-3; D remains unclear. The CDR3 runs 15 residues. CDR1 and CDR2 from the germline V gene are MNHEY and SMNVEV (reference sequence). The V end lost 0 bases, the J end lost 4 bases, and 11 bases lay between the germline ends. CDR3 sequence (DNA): TGTGCCAGCAGTTTATCGAGAAGGATCGCAGATACGCAGTATTTT. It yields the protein CASSLSRRIADTQYF.

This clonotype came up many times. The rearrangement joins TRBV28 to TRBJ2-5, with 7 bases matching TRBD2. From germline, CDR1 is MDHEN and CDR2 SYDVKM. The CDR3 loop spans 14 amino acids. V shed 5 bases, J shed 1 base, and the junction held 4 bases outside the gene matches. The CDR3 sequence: CASSKGGSQETQYF. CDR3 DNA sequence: TGTGCCAGCAGTAAGGGAGGGTCCCAAGAGACCCAGTACTTC. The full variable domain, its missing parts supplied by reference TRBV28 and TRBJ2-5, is DVKVTQSSRYLVKRTGEKVFLECVQDMDHENMFWYRQDPGLGLRLIYFSYDVKMKEKGDIPEGYSVSREKKERFSLILESASTNQTSMYLCASSKGGSQETQYFGPGTRLLVL.

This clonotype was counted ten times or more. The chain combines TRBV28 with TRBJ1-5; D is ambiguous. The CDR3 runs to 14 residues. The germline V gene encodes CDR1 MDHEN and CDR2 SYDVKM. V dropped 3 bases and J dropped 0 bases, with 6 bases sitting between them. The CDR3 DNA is TGTGCCAGCAGTTTCCAAAATAGCAATCAGCCCCAGCATTTT. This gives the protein CASSFQNSNQPQHF.

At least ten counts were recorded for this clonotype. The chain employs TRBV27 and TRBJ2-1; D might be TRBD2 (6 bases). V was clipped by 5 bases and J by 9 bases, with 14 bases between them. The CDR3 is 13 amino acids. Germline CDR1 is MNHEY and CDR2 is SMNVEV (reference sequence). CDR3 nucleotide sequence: TGTGCCAGCAGTCCCCGACTAGTAACTGAGCAGTTCTTC. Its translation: CASSPRLVTEQFF.

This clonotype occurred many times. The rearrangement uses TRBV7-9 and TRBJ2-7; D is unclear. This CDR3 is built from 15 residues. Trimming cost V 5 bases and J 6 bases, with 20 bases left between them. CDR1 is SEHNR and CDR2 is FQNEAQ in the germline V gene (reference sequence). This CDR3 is CASSPRAGAGTEQYF. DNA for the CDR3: TGTGCCAGCAGCCCCCGGGCCGGAGCTGGAACCGAGCAGTACTTC.

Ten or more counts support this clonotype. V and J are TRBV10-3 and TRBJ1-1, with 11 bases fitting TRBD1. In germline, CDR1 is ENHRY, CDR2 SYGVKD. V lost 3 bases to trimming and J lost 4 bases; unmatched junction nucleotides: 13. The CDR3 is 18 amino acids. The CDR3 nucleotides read TGTGCCATCAGTGACCTCGGGACAGGGGGGAAGCATGGCACTGAAGCTTTCTTT. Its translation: CAISDLGTGGKHGTEAFF.

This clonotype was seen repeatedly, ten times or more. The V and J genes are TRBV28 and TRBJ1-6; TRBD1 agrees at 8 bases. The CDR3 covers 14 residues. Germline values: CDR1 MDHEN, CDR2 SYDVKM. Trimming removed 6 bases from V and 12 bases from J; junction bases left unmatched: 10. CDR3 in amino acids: CASRSGQGNRPLHF. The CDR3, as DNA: TGTGCCAGCAGATCCGGACAGGGTAACCGACCCCTCCACTTT.

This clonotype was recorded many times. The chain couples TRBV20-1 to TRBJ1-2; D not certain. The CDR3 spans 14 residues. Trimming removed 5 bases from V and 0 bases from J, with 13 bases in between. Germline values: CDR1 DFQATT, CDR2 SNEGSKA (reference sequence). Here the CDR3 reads CSAPSKLANYGYTF. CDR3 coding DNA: TGCAGTGCTCCCAGTAAATTAGCTAACTATGGCTACACCTTC.

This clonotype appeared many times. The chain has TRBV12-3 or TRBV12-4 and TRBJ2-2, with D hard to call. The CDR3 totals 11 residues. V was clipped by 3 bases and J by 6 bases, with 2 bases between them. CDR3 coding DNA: TGTGCCAGCAGTTTTGCCGGGGAGCTGTTTTTT. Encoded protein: CASSFAGELFF.

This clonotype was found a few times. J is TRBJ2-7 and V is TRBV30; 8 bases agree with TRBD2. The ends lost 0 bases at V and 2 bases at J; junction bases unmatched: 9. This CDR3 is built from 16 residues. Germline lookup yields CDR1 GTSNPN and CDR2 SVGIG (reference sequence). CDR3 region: CAWSVLTSGRAYEQYF. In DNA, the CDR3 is TGTGCCTGGAGTGTACTCACGTCCGGGAGGGCCTACGAGCAGTACTTC.

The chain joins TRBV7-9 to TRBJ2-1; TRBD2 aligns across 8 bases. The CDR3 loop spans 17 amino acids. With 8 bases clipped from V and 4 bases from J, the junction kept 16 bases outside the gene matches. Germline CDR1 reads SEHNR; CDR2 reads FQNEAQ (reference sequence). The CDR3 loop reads CASSDSLAAGGYNEQFF. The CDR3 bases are TGTGCCAGCTCGGACTCACTAGCGGCGGGAGGTTACAATGAGCAGTTCTTC.

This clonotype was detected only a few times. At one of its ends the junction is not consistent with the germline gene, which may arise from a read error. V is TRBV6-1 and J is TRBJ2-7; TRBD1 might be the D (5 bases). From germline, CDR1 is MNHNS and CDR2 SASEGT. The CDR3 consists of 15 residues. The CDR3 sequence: CASSRLRQRTYEQYF. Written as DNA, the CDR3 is TGCGCCAGCAGCCGACTTCGACAGAGAACCTACGAGCAGTACTTC.

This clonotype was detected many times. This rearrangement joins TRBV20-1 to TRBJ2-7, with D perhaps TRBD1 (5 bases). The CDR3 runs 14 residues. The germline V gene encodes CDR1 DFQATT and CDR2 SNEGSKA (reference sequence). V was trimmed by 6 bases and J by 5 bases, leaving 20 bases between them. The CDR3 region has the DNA TGCAGTGCGATCTTAAGGGGTTTTTCGGACGAGCAGTACTTC. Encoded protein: CSAILRGFSDEQYF.

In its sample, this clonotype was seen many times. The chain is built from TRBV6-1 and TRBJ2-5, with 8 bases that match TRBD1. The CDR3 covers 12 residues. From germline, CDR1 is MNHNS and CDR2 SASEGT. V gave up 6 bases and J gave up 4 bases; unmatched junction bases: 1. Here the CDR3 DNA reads TGTGCCAGCAGGGACAGGGCAGAGACCCAGTACTTC. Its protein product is CASRDRAETQYF.

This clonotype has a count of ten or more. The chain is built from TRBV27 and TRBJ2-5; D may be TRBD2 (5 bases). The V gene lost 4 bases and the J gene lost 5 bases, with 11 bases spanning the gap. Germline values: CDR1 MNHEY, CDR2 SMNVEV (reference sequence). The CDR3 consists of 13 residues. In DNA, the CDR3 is TGTGCCAGCAGTTCCGGGATTGGTGAGACCCAGTACTTC. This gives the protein CASSSGIGETQYF.

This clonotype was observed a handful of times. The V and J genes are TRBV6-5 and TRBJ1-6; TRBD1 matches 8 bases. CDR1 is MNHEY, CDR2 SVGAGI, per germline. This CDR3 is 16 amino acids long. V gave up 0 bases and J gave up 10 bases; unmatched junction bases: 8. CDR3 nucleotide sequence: TGTGCCAGCAGTTACTCAGAGGACAGGGTGGTCTCACCCCTCCACTTT. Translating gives CASSYSEDRVVSPLHF.